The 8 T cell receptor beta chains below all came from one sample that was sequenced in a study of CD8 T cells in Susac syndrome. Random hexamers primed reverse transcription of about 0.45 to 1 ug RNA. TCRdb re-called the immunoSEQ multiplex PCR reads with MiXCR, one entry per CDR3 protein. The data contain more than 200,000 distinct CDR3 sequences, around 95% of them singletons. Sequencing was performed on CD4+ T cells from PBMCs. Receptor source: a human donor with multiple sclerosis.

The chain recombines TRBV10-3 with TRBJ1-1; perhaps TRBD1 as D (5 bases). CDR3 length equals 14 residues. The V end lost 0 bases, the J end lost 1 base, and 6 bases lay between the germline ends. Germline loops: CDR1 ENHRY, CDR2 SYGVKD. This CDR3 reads CAISESGGNTEAFF. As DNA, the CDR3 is TGTGCCATCAGTGAGTCGGGGGGGAACACTGAAGCTTTCTTT.

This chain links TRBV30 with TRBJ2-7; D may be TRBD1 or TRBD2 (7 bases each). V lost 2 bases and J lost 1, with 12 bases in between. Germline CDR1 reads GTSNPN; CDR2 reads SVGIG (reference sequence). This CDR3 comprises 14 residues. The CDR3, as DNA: TGTGCCTGGAGTAGACAGGGAGGGTCCTACGAGCAGTACGTC. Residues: CAWSRQGGSYEQYV.

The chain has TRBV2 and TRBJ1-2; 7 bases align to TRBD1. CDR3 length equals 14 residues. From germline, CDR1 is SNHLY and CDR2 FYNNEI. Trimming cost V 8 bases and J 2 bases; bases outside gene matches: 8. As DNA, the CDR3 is TGTGCCAGCGATCGACTGGGACAGAACTATGGCTACACCTTC. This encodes CASDRLGQNYGYTF.

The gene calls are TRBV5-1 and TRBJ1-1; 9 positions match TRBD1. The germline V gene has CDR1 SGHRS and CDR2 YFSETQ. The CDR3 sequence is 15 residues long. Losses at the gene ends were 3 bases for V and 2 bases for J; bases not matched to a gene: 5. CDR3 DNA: TGCGCCAGCAGCTGGGGGACAGGGAGTAACACTGAAGCTTTCTTT. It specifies CASSWGTGSNTEAFF.

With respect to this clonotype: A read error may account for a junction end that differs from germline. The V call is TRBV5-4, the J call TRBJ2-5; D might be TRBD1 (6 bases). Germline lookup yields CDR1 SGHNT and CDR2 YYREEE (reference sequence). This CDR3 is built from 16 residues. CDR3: CASSLGGWTAPESQYF. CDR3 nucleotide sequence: TGTGCCAGCAGCTTGGGGGGTTGGACAGCGCCAGAGTCCCAGTACTTC.

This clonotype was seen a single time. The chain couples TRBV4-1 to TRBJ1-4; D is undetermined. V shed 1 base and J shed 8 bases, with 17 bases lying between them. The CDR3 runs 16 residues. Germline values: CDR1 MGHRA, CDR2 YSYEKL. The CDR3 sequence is CASSQVLRQSREKLFF. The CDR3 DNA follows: TGCGCCAGCAGCCAAGTGTTGAGACAATCCCGAGAAAAACTGTTTTTT.

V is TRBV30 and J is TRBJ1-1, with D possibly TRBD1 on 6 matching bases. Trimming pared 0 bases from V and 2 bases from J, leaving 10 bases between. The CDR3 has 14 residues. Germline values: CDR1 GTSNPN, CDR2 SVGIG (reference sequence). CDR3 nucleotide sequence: TGTGCCTGGAGTGTAGGGGGGATCAACACTGAAGCTTTCTTT. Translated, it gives CAWSVGGINTEAFF. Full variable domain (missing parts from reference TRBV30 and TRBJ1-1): SQTIHQWPATLVQPVGSPLSLECTVEGTSNPNLYWYRQAAGRGLQLLFYSVGIGQISSEVPQNLSASRPQDRQFILSSKKLLLSDSGFYLCAWSVGGINTEAFFGQGTRLTVV.

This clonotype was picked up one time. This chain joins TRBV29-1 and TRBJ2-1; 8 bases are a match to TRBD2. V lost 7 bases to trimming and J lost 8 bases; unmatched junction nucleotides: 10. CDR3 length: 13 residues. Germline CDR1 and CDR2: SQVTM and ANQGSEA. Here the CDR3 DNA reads TGCAGCGGAAGCGGGACTAGTTGGTATGAGCAGTTCTTC. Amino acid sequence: CSGSGTSWYEQFF.